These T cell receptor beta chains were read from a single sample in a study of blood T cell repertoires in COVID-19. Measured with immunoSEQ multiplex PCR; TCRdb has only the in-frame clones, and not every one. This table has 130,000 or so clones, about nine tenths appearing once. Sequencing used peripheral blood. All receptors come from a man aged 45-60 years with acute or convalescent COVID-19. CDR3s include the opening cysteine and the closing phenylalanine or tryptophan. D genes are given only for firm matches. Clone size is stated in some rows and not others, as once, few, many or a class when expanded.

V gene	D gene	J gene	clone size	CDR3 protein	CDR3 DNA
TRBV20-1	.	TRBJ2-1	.	CSASVRGSSYNEQFF	TGCAGTGCTAGTGTAAGGGGGAGCTCCTACAATGAGCAGTTCTTC
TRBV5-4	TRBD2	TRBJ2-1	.	CASSLGGLAGQRNEQFF	TGTGCCAGCAGCTTGGGGGGACTAGCGGGACAGAGGAATGAGCAGTTCTTC
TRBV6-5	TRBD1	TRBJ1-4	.	CASSSQGATNEKLFF	TGTGCCAGCAGCTCTCAGGGGGCAACTAATGAAAAACTGTTTTTT
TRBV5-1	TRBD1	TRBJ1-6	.	CASSSKGQIHSPLHF	TGCGCCAGCAGTTCGAAGGGACAGATCCATTCACCCCTCCACTTT
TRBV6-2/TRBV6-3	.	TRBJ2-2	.	CASSYPRPGELFF	TGTGCCAGCAGTTACCCGCGCCCCGGGGAGCTGTTTTTT
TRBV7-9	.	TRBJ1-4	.	CASSLAPNFLFSNEKLFF	TGTGCCAGCAGCTTAGCGCCTAATTTTCTATTCTCTAATGAAAAACTGTTTTTT
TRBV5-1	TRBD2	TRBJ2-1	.	CASSPPVGGYNNEQFF	TGCGCCAGCAGCCCCCCTGTGGGAGGGTACAACAATGAGCAGTTCTTC
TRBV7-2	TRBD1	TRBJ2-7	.	CASSLRSTGQGEHYEQYF	TGTGCCAGCAGCTTAAGGTCCACCGGACAGGGGGAACACTACGAGCAGTACTTC
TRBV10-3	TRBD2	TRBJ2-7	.	CAISESSGRAGEQYF	TGTGCCATCAGTGAGTCGAGCGGGAGGGCCGGGGAGCAGTACTTC
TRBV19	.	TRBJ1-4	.	CASSTTLKEKLFF	TGTGCCAGTAGTACAACCCTAAAGGAAAAACTGTTTTTT
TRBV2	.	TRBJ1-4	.	CASSEGGVGKLFF	TGTGCCAGCAGTGAAGGGGGAGTGGGGAAACTGTTTTTT
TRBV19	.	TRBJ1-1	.	CASSPLTGTEAFF	TGTGCCAGTAGTCCACTAACCGGGACTGAAGCTTTCTTT
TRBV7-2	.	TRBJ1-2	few	CASSPGGRPNYGYTF	TGTGCCAGCAGCCCCGGGGGGAGACCTAACTATGGCTACACCTTC
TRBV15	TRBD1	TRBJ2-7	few	CATSRDRGVYEQYF	TGTGCCACCAGCCGGGACAGGGGCGTCTACGAGCAGTACTTC
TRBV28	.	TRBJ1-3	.	CASKLGASGNTIYF	TGTGCCAGCAAATTGGGGGCCTCTGGAAACACCATATATTTT
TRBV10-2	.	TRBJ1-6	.	CASSEGTYNSPLHF	TGCGCCAGCAGTGAGGGGACATATAATTCACCCCTCCACTTT
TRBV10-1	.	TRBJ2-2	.	CASSVTGRNTGELFF	TGCGCCAGCAGTGTTACAGGGCGGAACACCGGGGAGCTGTTTTTT
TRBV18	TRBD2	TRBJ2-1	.	CASSRSGDSYNEQFF	TGTGCCAGCTCGCGGAGCGGGGATTCCTACAATGAGCAGTTCTTC
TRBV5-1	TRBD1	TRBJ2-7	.	CASSLARDRGDYEQYF	TGCGCCAGCAGCTTGGCCAGAGACAGGGGAGACTACGAGCAGTACTTC
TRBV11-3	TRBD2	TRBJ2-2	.	CASSWTSGAHTGELFF	TGTGCCAGCAGCTGGACTAGCGGGGCACACACCGGGGAGCTGTTTTTT
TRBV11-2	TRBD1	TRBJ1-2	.	CASSLRDSYGYTF	TGTGCCAGCAGCTTAAGGGACAGTTATGGCTACACCTTC
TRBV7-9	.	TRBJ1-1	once	CASSLEGGYTEAFF	TGTGCCAGCAGCTTAGAGGGGGGGTACACTGAAGCTTTCTTT
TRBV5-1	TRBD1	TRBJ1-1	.	CASSLGAGTGGIGTEAFF	TGCGCCAGCAGCTTGGGAGCCGGGACAGGGGGAATTGGGACTGAAGCTTTCTTT
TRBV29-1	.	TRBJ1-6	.	CSATDSFNSPLHF	TGCAGCGCAACAGACAGTTTCAATTCACCCCTCCACTTT
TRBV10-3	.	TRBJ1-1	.	CASLTGTEAFF	TGTGCCTCTCTGACGGGGACTGAAGCTTTCTTT
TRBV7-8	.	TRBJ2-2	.	CASSGKMRVFF	TGTGCCAGCAGCGGGAAAATGAGGGTGTTTTTT
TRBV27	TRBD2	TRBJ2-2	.	CASSSPGLAGRNSGELFF	TGTGCCAGCAGTTCACCGGGACTAGCGGGACGAAATTCCGGGGAGCTGTTTTTT
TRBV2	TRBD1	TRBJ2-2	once	CASREDRGGTGELFF	TGTGCCAGCAGGGAGGACAGGGGGGGGACCGGGGAGCTGTTTTTT
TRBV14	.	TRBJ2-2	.	CASSQETYSRGPGELFF	TGTGCCAGCAGCCAAGAAACGTATAGCCGGGGTCCCGGGGAGCTGTTTTTT
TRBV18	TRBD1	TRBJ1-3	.	CASSLDRLSGNTIYF	TGTGCCAGCTCACTGGACAGGCTTTCTGGAAACACCATATATTTT
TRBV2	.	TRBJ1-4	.	CASSRDSNEKLFF	TGTGCCAGCAGCCGGGATAGTAATGAAAAACTGTTTTTT
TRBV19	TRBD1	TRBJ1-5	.	CASSWDRANNQPQHF	TGTGCCAGTAGTTGGGACAGGGCGAACAATCAGCCCCAGCATTTT
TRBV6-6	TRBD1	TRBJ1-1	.	CASRPDRGRLPFF	TGTGCCAGCAGACCTGACAGGGGGCGCCTGCCTTTCTTT
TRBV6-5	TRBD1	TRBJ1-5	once	CATPGTGYSNQPQHF	TGTGCCACCCCCGGGACAGGTTATAGCAATCAGCCCCAGCATTTT
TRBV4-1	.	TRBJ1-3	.	CASSRGTLGNTIYF	TGCGCCAGCAGCCGAGGGACACTAGGAAACACCATATATTTT